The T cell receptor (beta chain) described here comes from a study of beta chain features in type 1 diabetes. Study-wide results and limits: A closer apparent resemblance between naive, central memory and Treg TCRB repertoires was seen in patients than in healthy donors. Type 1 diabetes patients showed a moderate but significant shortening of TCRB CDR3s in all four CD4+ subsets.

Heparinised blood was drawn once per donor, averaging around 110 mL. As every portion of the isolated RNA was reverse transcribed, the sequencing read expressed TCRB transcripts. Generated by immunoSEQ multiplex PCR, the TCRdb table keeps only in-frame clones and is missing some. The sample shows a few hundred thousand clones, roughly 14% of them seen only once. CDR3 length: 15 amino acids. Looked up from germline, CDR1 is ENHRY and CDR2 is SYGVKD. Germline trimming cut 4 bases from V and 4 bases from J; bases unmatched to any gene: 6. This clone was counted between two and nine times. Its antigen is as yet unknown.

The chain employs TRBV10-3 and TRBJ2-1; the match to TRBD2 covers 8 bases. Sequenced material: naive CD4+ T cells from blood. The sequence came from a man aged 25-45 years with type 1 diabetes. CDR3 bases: TGTGCCATCAGTGGGTCGGAGCGGGAGTACAATGAGCAGTTCTTC. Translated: CAISGSEREYNEQFF.